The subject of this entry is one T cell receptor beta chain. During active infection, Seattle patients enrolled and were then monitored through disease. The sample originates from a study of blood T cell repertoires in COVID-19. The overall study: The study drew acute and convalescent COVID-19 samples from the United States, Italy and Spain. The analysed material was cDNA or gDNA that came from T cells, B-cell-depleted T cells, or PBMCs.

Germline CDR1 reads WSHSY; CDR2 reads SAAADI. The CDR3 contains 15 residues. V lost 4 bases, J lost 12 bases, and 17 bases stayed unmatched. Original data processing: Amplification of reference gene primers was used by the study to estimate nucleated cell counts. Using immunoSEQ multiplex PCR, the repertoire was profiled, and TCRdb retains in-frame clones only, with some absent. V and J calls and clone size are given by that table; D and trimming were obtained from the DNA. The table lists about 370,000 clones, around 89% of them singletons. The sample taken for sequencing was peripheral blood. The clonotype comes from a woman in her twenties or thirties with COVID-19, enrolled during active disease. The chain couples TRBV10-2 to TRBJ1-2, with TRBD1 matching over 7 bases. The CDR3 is CASSVGGQSYWGNTF. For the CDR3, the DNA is TGCGCCAGCAGTGTGGGGGGACAGTCATACTGGGGTAACACCTTC.